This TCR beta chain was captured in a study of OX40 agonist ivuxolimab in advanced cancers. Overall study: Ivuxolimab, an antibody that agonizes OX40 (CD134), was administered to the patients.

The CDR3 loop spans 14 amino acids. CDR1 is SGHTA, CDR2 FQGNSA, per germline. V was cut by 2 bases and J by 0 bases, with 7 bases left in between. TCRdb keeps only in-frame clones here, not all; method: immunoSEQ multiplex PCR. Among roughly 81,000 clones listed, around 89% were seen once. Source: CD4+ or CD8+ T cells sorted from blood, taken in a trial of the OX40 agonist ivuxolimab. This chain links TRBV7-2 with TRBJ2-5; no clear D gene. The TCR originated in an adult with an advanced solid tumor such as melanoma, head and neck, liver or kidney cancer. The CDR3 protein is CASSLWADQETQYF. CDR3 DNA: TGTGCCAGCAGCTTATGGGCAGACCAAGAGACCCAGTACTTC.